This passage covers 31 T cell receptor beta chains from one sample sequenced in a study of T cells after posttransplantation cyclophosphamide. Assay used: immunoSEQ multiplex PCR; TCRdb lists only in-frame clones, some missing. The sample consists of under 15,000 clones, over 75% of them appearing once. Specimen: memory CD4+ T cells sorted from PBMCs. The receptors were sampled from a man aged 50-60 years in good health, CMV-negative, and a related stem cell transplant donor.

The sample holds a few counts of this clone. This chain links TRBV6-5 with TRBJ1-3; 7 bases align to TRBD1. CDR3 length: 15 residues. Germline V gives CDR1 MNHEY, CDR2 SVGAGI. Unmatched junction bases numbered 10, after V lost 4 bases and J lost 7 bases. CDR3 sequence: CASSSTDRARNTIYF. Written as DNA, the CDR3 is TGTGCCAGCAGTTCCACAGACAGGGCCCGGAACACCATATATTTT.

The CDR3 nucleotides are TGTGCCAGCAGTTTATCGGCCCACCTGGAGCAGTACTTC. It yields the protein CASSLSAHLEQYF. The J gene is TRBJ2-7, the V gene TRBV27; no reliable D call. The germline V and J ends were trimmed by 0 bases and 7 bases, with 10 bases remaining between them. Germline V gene data show CDR1 as MNHEY and CDR2 as SMNVEV (reference sequence). The CDR3 consists of 13 residues.

The V gene is TRBV5-1, the J gene TRBJ2-4, with 7 bases fitting TRBD1. From germline, CDR1 is SGHRS and CDR2 YFSETQ. This CDR3 has 14 residues. Trimming cost V 0 bases and J 4 bases; bases outside gene matches: 1. The CDR3, as DNA: TGCGCCAGCAGCTTGGAGACAGGGAAAAACATTCAGTACTTC. It yields the protein CASSLETGKNIQYF.

The chain employs TRBV11-2 and TRBJ2-1; 10 nucleotides match TRBD1. After removal of 2 bases from V and 8 bases from J, the junction contained 12 bases not matched to a gene. The CDR3 runs 17 residues. Germline V gene data show CDR1 as SGHAT and CDR2 as FQNNGV. Here the CDR3 DNA reads TGTGCCAGCAGCTTATTTATATTTCGGGGACAGGGGTATGAGCAGTTCTTC. Translation gives CASSLFIFRGQGYEQFF.

This chain connects TRBV4-2 to TRBJ2-7; the D is unclear. This CDR3 contains 15 residues. V lost 1 base, J lost 2 bases, and 12 bases lay in between. Germline CDR1 is LGHNA and CDR2 is YNFKEQ. CDR3 loop: CASSQVKTITYEQYF. CDR3 DNA sequence: TGTGCCAGCAGCCAAGTGAAAACTATCACCTACGAGCAGTACTTC.

As regards this clone: Germline is not matched at one junction end, which may reflect a read error. Other DNA sequences in the same sample also yield this CDR3. This rearrangement joins TRBV7-2 to TRBJ1-6; maybe TRBD1 (5 bases). CDR3 length: 15 amino acids. Germline lookup yields CDR1 SGHTA and CDR2 FQGNSA. This chain's CDR3 is CASSLSAGLNSPLHF. The CDR3 DNA follows: TGTGCCAGCAGCTTATCGGCAGGGCTAAATTCCCCCCTCCACTTT. Variable domain in full (rest from reference TRBV7-2 and TRBJ1-6): GAGVSQSPSNKVTEKGKDVELRCDPISGHTALYWYRQSLGQGLEFLIYFQGNSAPDKSGLPSDRFSAERTGGSVSTLTIQRTQQEDSAVYLCASSLSAGLNSPLHFGNGTRLTVT.

V gene TRBV6-5 combines with J gene TRBJ2-2; TRBD2 might be the D (5 bases). Between the trimmed V and J ends, which lost 1 base and 1 base, there was a span of 10 bases. CDR3 length: 16 amino acids. CDR1 and CDR2 from the germline V gene are MNHEY and SVGAGI. In DNA, the CDR3 is TGTGCCAGCAGTTACTACGGCGGAGGGAACACCGGGGAGCTGTTTTTT. Its translation is CASSYYGGGNTGELFF.

The rearrangement joins TRBV5-8 to TRBJ2-6; TRBD1 agrees at 9 bases. CDR3 size: 19 residues. The J segment lost 0 bases and the V segment lost 4 bases, leaving 11 bases of the junction unmatched. Germline loops: CDR1 SGHTS, CDR2 YDEGEE. The CDR3 sequence: CASSLTGTGLLSGANVLTF. The CDR3 DNA sequence: TGTGCCAGCAGCCTGACCGGGACAGGGCTCCTCTCTGGGGCCAACGTCCTGACTTTC.

The chain has TRBV6-1 and TRBJ1-2; D might be TRBD1 (5 bases). Deletions cut 2 bases from V and 4 bases from J, with 17 bases between. The CDR3 is 16 amino acids. The germline V gene has CDR1 MNHNS and CDR2 SASEGT. CDR3 coding DNA: TGTGCCAGCAGTGAAAGCGACAGCAAAAGCCTCTATGGCTACACCTTC. Amino acid sequence: CASSESDSKSLYGYTF.

Comments on this clone: Other DNA sequences of this sample code for an identical CDR3. J is TRBJ2-1 and V is TRBV9; TRBD1 is a possible D gene (6 bases). The germline V gene has CDR1 SGDLS and CDR2 YYNGEE. The CDR3 sequence is 16 residues long. The ends were cut back, 0 bases at V and 0 bases at J, with 10 bases in the middle. CDR3 protein: CASSVVRGSSYNEQFF. The CDR3 nucleotides are TGTGCCAGCAGCGTAGTCAGGGGAAGCTCCTACAATGAGCAGTTCTTC.

This chain connects TRBV2 to TRBJ2-5, with D unclear. The CDR3 consists of 14 residues. The ends were cut back, 5 bases at V and 5 bases at J, with 15 bases in the middle. Looked up from germline, CDR1 is SNHLY and CDR2 is FYNNEI. The CDR3 protein is CASSRPPVRETQYF. The DNA of the CDR3 is TGTGCCAGCAGTCGTCCTCCGGTGAGGGAGACCCAGTACTTC. The full variable domain, its missing parts supplied by reference TRBV2 and TRBJ2-5, is EPEVTQTPSHQVTQMGQEVILRCVPISNHLYFYWYRQILGQKVEFLVSFYNNEISEKSEIFDDQFSVERPDGSNFTLKIRSTKLEDSAMYFCASSRPPVRETQYFGPGTRLLVL.

This sequence joins TRBV7-2 and TRBJ2-2; 10 positions match TRBD1. Germline CDR1 is SGHTA and CDR2 is FQGNSA. J was trimmed by 6 bases and V by 5 bases; bases with no gene match: 6. The CDR3 length is 15 residues. The CDR3 DNA is TGTGCCAGCAGCGTGGGACAGGGGTCCTCCGGGGAGCTGTTTTTT. Amino acid sequence: CASSVGQGSSGELFF. The variable domain in full, with the rest retrieved from reference TRBV7-2 and TRBJ2-2, is GAGVSQSPSNKVTEKGKDVELRCDPISGHTALYWYRQSLGQGLEFLIYFQGNSAPDKSGLPSDRFSAERTGGSVSTLTIQRTQQEDSAVYLCASSVGQGSSGELFFGEGSRLTVL.

This clone was seen a handful of times. V gene TRBV4-3 combines with J gene TRBJ2-5, with 8 nucleotides matching TRBD1. Looked up from germline, CDR1 is LGHNA and CDR2 is YSLEER. The CDR3 is 13 residues long. Losses at the gene ends were 3 bases for V and 4 bases for J; bases not matched to a gene: 1. The CDR3 loop reads CASSHDRGETQYF. In nucleotides, the CDR3 is TGCGCCAGCAGCCACGACAGGGGAGAGACCCAGTACTTC.

The chain carries TRBV6-1 and TRBJ1-2, with a weak D call TRBD1 (6 bases). The germline CDR1 and CDR2 sequences are MNHNS and SASEGT. The CDR3 runs 14 residues. Trimming left V 6 bases short and J 7 bases short, with 18 bases between. As DNA, the CDR3 is TGTGCCAGCAGGGGGGACAAGGGCCCTCGTGGCTACACCTTC. It codes for CASRGDKGPRGYTF.

This sequence joins TRBV5-8 and TRBJ1-1; 7 bases align to TRBD1. The trim removed 4 bases at V and 13 bases at J, leaving 19 bases unmatched. Germline CDR1 is SGHTS and CDR2 is YDEGEE. The length of the CDR3 is 15 residues. The CDR3 coding sequence is TGTGCCAGCAGCCTGTCGACAGGGAACCCCCCCCGGGGTTTCTTT. It encodes CASSLSTGNPPRGFF.

The DNA of the CDR3 is TGTGCCAGCAGCTTTGGCGGGGGTGCAGAGACCCAGTACTTC. Translating gives CASSFGGGAETQYF. This sequence joins TRBV7-3 and TRBJ2-5, with 7 nucleotides matching TRBD2. The CDR3 loop spans 14 amino acids. Germline lookup yields CDR1 SGHTA and CDR2 FQGTGA. V trimming: 3 bases; J trimming: 4 bases; junction bases outside the gene matches: 5. Together with reference TRBV7-3 and TRBJ2-5, the CDR3 gives the full variable domain: GAGVSQTPSNKVTEKGKYVELRCDPISGHTALYWYRQSLGQGPEFLIYFQGTGAADDSGLPNDRFFAVRPEGSVSTLKIQRTERGDSAVYLCASSFGGGAETQYFGPGTRLLVL.

The chain combines TRBV9 with TRBJ2-2; 9 bases agree with TRBD1. The V gene's germline CDR1 is SGDLS and CDR2 YYNGEE. This CDR3 has 15 amino acids. J was trimmed by 3 bases and V by 4 bases; bases with no gene match: 4. CDR3 loop: CASSSGQGDTGELFF. CDR3 DNA sequence: TGTGCCAGCAGCTCGGGACAGGGAGACACCGGGGAGCTGTTTTTT.

The genes are TRBV5-1 and TRBJ1-2; D not resolved. V was trimmed by 4 bases and J by 6 bases, leaving 16 bases between them. Germline V CDR1 and CDR2: SGHRS, YFSETQ. This CDR3 contains 14 residues. The CDR3 region is CASSPGPAGDGYTF. The CDR3 DNA is TGCGCCAGCAGCCCCGGGCCGGCCGGGGATGGCTACACCTTC.

Only one count was recorded for this clone. The CDR3 loop reads CASSLYGQGTGEQYF. CDR3 nucleotides: TGCGCCAGCAGCTTGTACGGACAGGGAACGGGCGAGCAGTACTTC. This rearrangement joins TRBV5-1 to TRBJ2-7, with 8 positions matching TRBD1. This CDR3 has 15 residues. Germline values: CDR1 SGHRS, CDR2 YFSETQ. V gave up 1 base and J gave up 6 bases; unmatched junction bases: 9. Based on the CDR3 plus reference TRBV5-1 and TRBJ2-7, the full variable domain is KAGVTQTPRYLIKTRGQQVTLSCSPISGHRSVSWYQQTPGQGLQFLFEYFSETQRNKGNFPGRFSGRQFSNSRSEMNVSTLELGDSALYLCASSLYGQGTGEQYFGPGTRLTVT.

V gene TRBV9 combines with J gene TRBJ2-3; D gene ambiguous. There are 15 residues in the CDR3. Trimming shortened V by 0 bases and J by 1 base, and 9 bases separated the two germline ends. In germline, CDR1 is SGDLS, CDR2 YYNGEE. Here the CDR3 reads CASSVAPRGTDTQYF. CDR3 DNA: TGTGCCAGCAGCGTAGCCCCACGGGGCACAGATACGCAGTATTTT. Full variable domain (rest looked up from reference TRBV9 and TRBJ2-3): DSGVTQTPKHLITATGQRVTLRCSPRSGDLSVYWYQQSLDQGLQFLIQYYNGEERAKGNILERFSAQQFPDLHSELNLSSLELGDSALYFCASSVAPRGTDTQYFGPGTRLTVL.

The gene calls are TRBV5-1 and TRBJ2-3; possibly TRBD2 for D (7 bases). The CDR3 has 16 residues. V lost 3 bases and J lost 2, with 16 bases in between. Looked up from germline, CDR1 is SGHRS and CDR2 is YFSETQ. The CDR3 DNA sequence: TGCGCCAGCAGCTACGGCGGCGGGGGCGTCACAGATACGCAGTATTTT. Translating gives CASSYGGGGVTDTQYF.

This sequence joins TRBV9 and TRBJ1-2, with a weak D call TRBD1 (5 bases). Looked up from germline, CDR1 is SGDLS and CDR2 is YYNGEE. CDR3 size: 14 residues. Trimming removed 0 bases from V and 6 bases from J, with 12 bases in between. CDR3: CASSVDGANHGYTF. The CDR3 region has the DNA TGTGCCAGCAGCGTAGATGGGGCAAACCATGGCTACACCTTC. The whole variable domain, filled in from reference TRBV9 and TRBJ1-2, reads DSGVTQTPKHLITATGQRVTLRCSPRSGDLSVYWYQQSLDQGLQFLIQYYNGEERAKGNILERFSAQQFPDLHSELNLSSLELGDSALYFCASSVDGANHGYTFGSGTRLTVV.

This clone was found once. The V and J genes are TRBV19 and TRBJ2-1, with D hard to call. In germline, CDR1 is LNHDA, CDR2 SQIVND (reference sequence). The CDR3 consists of 15 residues. With 10 bases removed from V and 12 bases from J, the gap between germline ends came to 28 bases. CDR3 sequence: CATKDSSARGPAQFF. The CDR3 region has the DNA TGTGCCACTAAGGATTCGTCGGCAAGAGGCCCCGCGCAGTTCTTC.

The chain couples TRBV7-8 to TRBJ2-1; D gene uncertain. Germline CDR1 is SGHVS and CDR2 is FQNEAQ. Trimming removed 0 bases at V and 6 bases at J, with 18 bases between. This CDR3 spans 17 amino acids. The CDR3 DNA reads as TGTGCCAGCAGCTTAGCGCTAAACGGAGTTGCCCTCAATGAGCAGTTCTTC. Translated: CASSLALNGVALNEQFF.

The chain employs TRBV30 and TRBJ2-6, with 7 bases that match TRBD1. The germline CDR1 and CDR2 sequences are GTSNPN and SVGIG (reference sequence). The CDR3 loop spans 13 amino acids. With V trimmed by 5 bases and J by 2 bases, 0 bases remained unmatched. DNA of the CDR3: TGTGCCTGGGACAGGGCTGGGGCCAACGTCCTGACTTTC. Translating gives CAWDRAGANVLTF.

The chain recombines TRBV7-8 with TRBJ2-1; D is unclear. Looked up from germline, CDR1 is SGHVS and CDR2 is FQNEAQ. The V end lost 3 bases, the J end lost 13 bases, and 10 bases lay between the germline ends. CDR3 length: 11 amino acids. CDR3 coding DNA: TGTGCCAGCAGCTTGTCGTCCACACAGTTCTTC. Residues: CASSLSSTQFF.

To note about this clone: Mismatch with germline at one junction end may stem from a read error. The rearrangement uses TRBV5-1 and TRBJ2-3; D not resolved. The length of the CDR3 is 14 residues. Germline V lookup: CDR1 SGHRS, CDR2 YFSETQ. The DNA of the CDR3 is TGCACCAGCAGCGTGACTGGAAGCACAGATACGCAGTATTTT. This gives the protein CTSSVTGSTDTQYF.

The CDR3 DNA reads as TGTGCCAGCAGTTACTCGCCCCAGAATCAGCCCCAGCATTTT. Amino acids: CASSYSPQNQPQHF. J is TRBJ1-5 and V is TRBV6-5; D not resolved. This CDR3 spans 14 amino acids. Per the germline V gene, CDR1 is MNHEY and CDR2 is SVGAGI. The ends were cut back, 0 bases at V and 4 bases at J, with 7 bases in the middle.

The V gene is TRBV7-2, the J gene TRBJ1-3; TRBD1 matches at 7 bases. Per the germline V gene, CDR1 is SGHTA and CDR2 is FQGNSA. The CDR3 is made up of 17 amino acids. V lost 5 bases to trimming and J lost 2 bases; unmatched junction nucleotides: 12. The CDR3 spells CASSGRGSASAGNTIYF. The CDR3 region has the DNA TGTGCCAGCAGCGGCAGGGGGTCCGCCTCGGCTGGAAACACCATATATTTT. Full variable domain (rest looked up from reference TRBV7-2 and TRBJ1-3): GAGVSQSPSNKVTEKGKDVELRCDPISGHTALYWYRQSLGQGLEFLIYFQGNSAPDKSGLPSDRFSAERTGGSVSTLTIQRTQQEDSAVYLCASSGRGSASAGNTIYFGEGSWLTVV.

The V call is TRBV2, the J call TRBJ2-5; possible D gene TRBD2, 6 bases. Trimming left V 6 bases short and J 5 bases short, with 13 bases between. The CDR3 contains 13 residues. Germline V gene data show CDR1 as SNHLY and CDR2 as FYNNEI. CDR3 in DNA: TGTGCCAGCAGACGGGGGATGACGGAGACCCAGTACTTC. Residues: CASRRGMTETQYF. The whole variable domain, remainder taken from reference TRBV2 and TRBJ2-5, is EPEVTQTPSHQVTQMGQEVILRCVPISNHLYFYWYRQILGQKVEFLVSFYNNEISEKSEIFDDQFSVERPDGSNFTLKIRSTKLEDSAMYFCASRRGMTETQYFGPGTRLLVL.

This clone was seen only a few times. The V gene is TRBV5-1, the J gene TRBJ2-2, with TRBD1 as a possible D gene (8 bases). Germline CDR1 reads SGHRS; CDR2 reads YFSETQ. Trimming cost V 4 bases and J 4 bases, with 17 bases left between them. The CDR3 is 16 amino acids. CDR3 sequence reads: CASSPGGGTGTGELFF. CDR3 sequence (DNA): TGCGCCAGCAGCCCCGGGGGAGGGACAGGCACCGGGGAGCTGTTTTTT.